A single sample gave rise to the 7 T cell receptor beta chains below, sequenced in a study of blood T cell repertoires in COVID-19 (dated by TCRdb to about 2020). Library method: the immunoSEQ multiplex PCR assay. TCRdb obtained this table from immuneACCESS and retained in-frame rearrangements with V and J assigned. These tables miss some clones; where compared with another copy, unresolved V genes account for less than half of the shortfall, and the remainder is unexplained. Present in this sample are tens of thousands of clones, approximately 89% of which were seen just once. 7% to 9% of the sample goes to the ten largest clones. The sample comprised peripheral blood. The receptors stem from a man at least 80 years old with active or convalescent COVID-19.

The chain combines TRBV19 with TRBJ1-5; D is perhaps TRBD1 (5 bases). CDR1 LNHDA and CDR2 SQIVND come from the germline V gene (reference sequence). The CDR3 is 16 residues long. Trimming left V 0 bases short and J 4 bases short, with 13 bases between. This CDR3 reads CASSIESRGGNQPQHF. In DNA form, the CDR3 reads TGTGCCAGTAGTATAGAATCTCGGGGGGGGAATCAGCCCCAGCATTTT.

V gene TRBV11-2 combines with J gene TRBJ1-1; D may be TRBD1 (6 bases). CDR3 length: 15 amino acids. V shed 1 base and J shed 4 bases, with 13 bases lying between them. Germline values: CDR1 SGHAT, CDR2 FQNNGV. CDR3 bases: TGTGCCAGCAGCTTAGGGCTGGGGGGGGCCACTGAAGCTTTCTTT. Translated, it gives CASSLGLGGATEAFF. The complete variable domain, with remaining parts taken from reference TRBV11-2 and TRBJ1-1, reads EAGVAQSPRYKIIEKRQSVAFWCNPISGHATLYWYQQILGQGPKLLIQFQNNGVVDDSQLPKDRFSAERLKGVDSTLKIQPAKLEDSAVYLCASSLGLGGATEAFFGQGTRLTVV.

The chain joins TRBV28 to TRBJ1-5, with D tentatively TRBD1 (6 bases). Germline values: CDR1 MDHEN, CDR2 SYDVKM. The CDR3 runs to 18 residues. V lost 1 base and J lost 4, with 20 bases in between. The CDR3 DNA is TGTGCCAGCAGTTTATTCACAATACGACAGGTTCAAAATCAGCCCCAGCATTTT. Amino acid sequence: CASSLFTIRQVQNQPQHF. The variable domain in full, with the rest retrieved from reference TRBV28 and TRBJ1-5, is DVKVTQSSRYLVKRTGEKVFLECVQDMDHENMFWYRQDPGLGLRLIYFSYDVKMKEKGDIPEGYSVSREKKERFSLILESASTNQTSMYLCASSLFTIRQVQNQPQHFGDGTRLSIL.

The genes are TRBV18 and TRBJ1-1; D unresolved. Germline CDR1 KGHSH, CDR2 LQKENI. This CDR3 spans 12 amino acids. With 10 bases removed from V and 6 bases from J, the gap between germline ends came to 15 bases. DNA for the CDR3: TGTGCCACCGAGGGTGGAGGAGCTGAAGCTTTCTTT. Protein: CATEGGGAEAFF.

The chain carries TRBV19 and TRBJ2-5; 7 nucleotides align to TRBD2. The germline gives CDR1 LNHDA, CDR2 SQIVND (reference sequence). The CDR3 has 14 amino acids. J was trimmed by 1 base and V by 4 bases; bases with no gene match: 3. The CDR3 DNA reads TGTGCCAGTAGTACGGGGGGTGGCCAAGAGACCCAGTACTTC. Protein: CASSTGGGQETQYF.

The CDR3 coding sequence is TGCGCCAGCAGCTTGGCGGGACAGGGGGCGCGGCAAGAGACCCAGTACTTC. Protein: CASSLAGQGARQETQYF. The chain uses TRBV5-1 and TRBJ2-5; 12 bases align to TRBD1. CDR1 and CDR2 from the germline V gene are SGHRS and YFSETQ. The V and J ends lost 0 bases and 2 bases, in that order; junction bases with no gene match: 5. This CDR3 has 17 amino acids.

This rearrangement joins TRBV24-1 to TRBJ2-3; TRBD2 agrees at 13 bases. V lost 2 bases and J lost 0; bases outside the gene matches: 10. Germline CDR1 KGHDR, CDR2 SFDVKD. This CDR3 region has 20 residues. The CDR3 DNA sequence: TGTGCCACCAGTGATTGGGGACTAGCGGGACCGACACATAGCACAGATACGCAGTATTTT. Translating gives CATSDWGLAGPTHSTDTQYF.